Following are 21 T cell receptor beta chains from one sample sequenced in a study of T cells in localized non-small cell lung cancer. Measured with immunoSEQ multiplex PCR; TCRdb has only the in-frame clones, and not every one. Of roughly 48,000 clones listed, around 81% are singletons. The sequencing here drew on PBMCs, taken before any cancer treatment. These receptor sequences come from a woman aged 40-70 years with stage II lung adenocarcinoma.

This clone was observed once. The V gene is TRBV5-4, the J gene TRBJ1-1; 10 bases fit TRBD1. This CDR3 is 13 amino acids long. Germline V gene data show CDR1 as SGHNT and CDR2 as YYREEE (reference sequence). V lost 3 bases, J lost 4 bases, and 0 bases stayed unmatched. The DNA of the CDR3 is TGTGCCAGCAGCTGGACAGGGGGCACTGAAGCTTTCTTT. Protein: CASSWTGGTEAFF.

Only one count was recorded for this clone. CDR3 sequence (DNA): TGCGCCAGCAGTCCCCCCAGACTAGCGGGGGACAATGAGCAGTTCTTC. This encodes CASSPPRLAGDNEQFF. The gene calls are TRBV5-1 and TRBJ2-1, with 12 bases matching TRBD2. CDR1 is SGHRS and CDR2 is YFSETQ in the germline V gene. V trimming: 5 bases; J trimming: 5 bases; junction bases outside the gene matches: 8. The CDR3 totals 16 residues.

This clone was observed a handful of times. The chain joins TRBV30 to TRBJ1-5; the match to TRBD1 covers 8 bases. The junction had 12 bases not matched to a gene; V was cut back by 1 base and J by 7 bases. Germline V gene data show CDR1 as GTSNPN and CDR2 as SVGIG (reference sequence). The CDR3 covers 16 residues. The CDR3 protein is CAWSGGQVYSGQPQHF. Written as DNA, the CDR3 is TGTGCCTGGAGTGGGGGACAGGTTTACTCCGGACAGCCCCAGCATTTT.

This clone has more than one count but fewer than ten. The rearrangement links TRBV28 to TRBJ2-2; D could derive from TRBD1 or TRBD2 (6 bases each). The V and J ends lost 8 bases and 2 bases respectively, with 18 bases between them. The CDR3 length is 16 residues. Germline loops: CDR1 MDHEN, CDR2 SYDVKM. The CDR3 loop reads CASGGGPIRNTGELFF. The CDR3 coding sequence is TGTGCCAGCGGAGGGGGGCCGATTCGAAACACCGGGGAGCTGTTTTTT.

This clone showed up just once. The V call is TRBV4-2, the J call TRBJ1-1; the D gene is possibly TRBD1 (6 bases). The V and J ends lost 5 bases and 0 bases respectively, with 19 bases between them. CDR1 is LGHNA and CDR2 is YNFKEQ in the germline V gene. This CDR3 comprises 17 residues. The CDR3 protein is CASSLREGGTLNTEAFF. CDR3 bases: TGTGCCAGCAGCTTAAGAGAAGGGGGGACACTGAACACTGAAGCTTTCTTT.

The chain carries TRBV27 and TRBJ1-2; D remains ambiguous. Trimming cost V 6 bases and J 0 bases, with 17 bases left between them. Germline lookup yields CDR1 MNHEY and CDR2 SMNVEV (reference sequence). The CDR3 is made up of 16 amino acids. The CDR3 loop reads CASRPQEGLANYGYTF. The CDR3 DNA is TGTGCCAGCAGGCCCCAGGAAGGGCTGGCTAACTATGGCTACACCTTC.

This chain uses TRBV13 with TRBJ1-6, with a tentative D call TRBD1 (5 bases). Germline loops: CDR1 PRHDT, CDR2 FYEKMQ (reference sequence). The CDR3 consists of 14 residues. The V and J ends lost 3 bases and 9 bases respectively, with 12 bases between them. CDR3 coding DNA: TGTGCCAGCAGCTTGCGGACAAAGGGTTCACCCCTCCACTTT. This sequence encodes CASSLRTKGSPLHF.

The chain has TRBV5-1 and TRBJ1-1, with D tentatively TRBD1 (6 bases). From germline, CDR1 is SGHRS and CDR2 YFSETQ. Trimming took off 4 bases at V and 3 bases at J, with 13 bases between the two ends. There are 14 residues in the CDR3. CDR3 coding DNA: TGCGCCAGCAGCGCCCCGACAGGACACACTGAAGCTTTCTTT. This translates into CASSAPTGHTEAFF.

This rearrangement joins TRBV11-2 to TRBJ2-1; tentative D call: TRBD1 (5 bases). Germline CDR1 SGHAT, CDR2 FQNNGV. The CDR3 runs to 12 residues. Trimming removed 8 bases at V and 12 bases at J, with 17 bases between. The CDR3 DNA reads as TGTGCCAGCTCCTCCCGGCCAGGGTGGCAGTTCTTC. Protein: CASSSRPGWQFF.

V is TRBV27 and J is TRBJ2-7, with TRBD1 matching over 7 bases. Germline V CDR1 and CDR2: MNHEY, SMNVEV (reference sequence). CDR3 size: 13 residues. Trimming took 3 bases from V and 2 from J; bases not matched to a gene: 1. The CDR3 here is CASSFGTAYEQYF. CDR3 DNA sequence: TGTGCCAGCAGTTTCGGGACAGCCTACGAGCAGTACTTC.

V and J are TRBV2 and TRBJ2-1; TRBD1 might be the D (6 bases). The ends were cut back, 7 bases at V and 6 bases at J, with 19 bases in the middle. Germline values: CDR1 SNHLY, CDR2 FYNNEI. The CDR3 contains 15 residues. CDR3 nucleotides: TGTGCCAGCATTCAACAGGGTCTCAGGGCCAATGAGCAGTTCTTC. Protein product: CASIQQGLRANEQFF.

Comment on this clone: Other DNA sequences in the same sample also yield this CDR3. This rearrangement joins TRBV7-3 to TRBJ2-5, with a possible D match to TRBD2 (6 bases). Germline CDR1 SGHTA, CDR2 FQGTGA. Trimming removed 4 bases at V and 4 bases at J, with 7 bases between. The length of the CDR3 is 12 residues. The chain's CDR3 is CASSSGGETQYF. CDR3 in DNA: TGTGCCAGCAGCTCCGGGGGAGAGACCCAGTACTTC.

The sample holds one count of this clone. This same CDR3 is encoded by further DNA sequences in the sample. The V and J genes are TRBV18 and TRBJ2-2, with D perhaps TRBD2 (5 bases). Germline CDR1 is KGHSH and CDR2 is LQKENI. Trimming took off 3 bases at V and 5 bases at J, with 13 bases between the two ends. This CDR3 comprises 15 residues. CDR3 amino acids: CASSPGGSNTGELFF. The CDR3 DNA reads TGTGCCAGCTCACCTGGAGGTAGCAATACCGGGGAGCTGTTTTTT.

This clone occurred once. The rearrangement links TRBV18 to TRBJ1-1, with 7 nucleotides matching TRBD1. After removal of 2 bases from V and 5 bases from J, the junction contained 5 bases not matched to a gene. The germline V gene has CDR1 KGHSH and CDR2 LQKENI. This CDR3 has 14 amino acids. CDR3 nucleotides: TGTGCCAGCTCACCAGAGGGGGCCGGGACTGAAGCTTTCTTT. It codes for CASSPEGAGTEAFF.

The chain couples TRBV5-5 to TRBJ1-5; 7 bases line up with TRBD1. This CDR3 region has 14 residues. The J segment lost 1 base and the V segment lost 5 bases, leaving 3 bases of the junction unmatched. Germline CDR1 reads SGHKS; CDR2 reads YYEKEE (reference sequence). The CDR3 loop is CASSPGGSNQPQHF. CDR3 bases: TGTGCCAGCAGTCCAGGGGGAAGCAATCAGCCCCAGCATTTT.

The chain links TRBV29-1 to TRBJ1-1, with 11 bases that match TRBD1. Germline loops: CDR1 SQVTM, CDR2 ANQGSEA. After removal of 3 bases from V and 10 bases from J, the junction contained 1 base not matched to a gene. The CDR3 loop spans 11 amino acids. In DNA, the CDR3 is TGCAGCGTTGATGGGACAGGGGGAGCTTTCTTT. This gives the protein CSVDGTGGAFF.

The CDR3, as DNA: TGTGCCAGCAGCTTGGAAGGGGCTTCCTACAATGAGCAGTTCTTC. This sequence encodes CASSLEGASYNEQFF. The J gene is TRBJ2-1, the V gene TRBV5-8; TRBD1 is a possible D gene (5 bases). This CDR3 has 15 amino acids. Germline V gene sequence: CDR1 SGHTS, CDR2 YDEGEE. The V and J ends lost 0 bases and 1 base respectively, with 8 bases between them.

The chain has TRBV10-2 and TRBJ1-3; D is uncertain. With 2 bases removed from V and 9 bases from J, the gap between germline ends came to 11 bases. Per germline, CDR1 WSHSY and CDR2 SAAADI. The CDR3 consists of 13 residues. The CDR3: CASSEPGVGTIYF. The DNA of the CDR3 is TGCGCCAGCAGTGAGCCCGGGGTGGGCACCATATATTTT.

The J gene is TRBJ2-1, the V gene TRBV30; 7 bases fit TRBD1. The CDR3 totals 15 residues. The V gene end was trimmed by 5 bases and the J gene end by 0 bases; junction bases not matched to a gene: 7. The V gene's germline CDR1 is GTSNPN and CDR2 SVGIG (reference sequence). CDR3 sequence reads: CAWVTGTSSYNEQFF. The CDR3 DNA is TGTGCCTGGGTGACAGGGACGAGCTCCTACAATGAGCAGTTCTTC.

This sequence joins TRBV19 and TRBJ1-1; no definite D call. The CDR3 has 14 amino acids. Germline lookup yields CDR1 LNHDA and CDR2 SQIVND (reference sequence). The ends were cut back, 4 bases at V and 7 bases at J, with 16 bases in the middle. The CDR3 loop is CASSTSPLLLEAFF. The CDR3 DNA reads TGTGCCAGTAGTACATCCCCACTACTTCTTGAAGCTTTCTTT.

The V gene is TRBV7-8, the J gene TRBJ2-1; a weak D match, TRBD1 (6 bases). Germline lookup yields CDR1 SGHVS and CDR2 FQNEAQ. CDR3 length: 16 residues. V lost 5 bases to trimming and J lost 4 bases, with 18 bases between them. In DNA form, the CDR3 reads TGTGCCAGCAGCAGTCTCCCGGGACACCTATACAATGAGCAGTTCTTC. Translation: CASSSLPGHLYNEQFF. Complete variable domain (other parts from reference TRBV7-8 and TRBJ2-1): GAGVSQSPRYKVAKRGQDVALRCDPISGHVSLFWYQQALGQGPEFLTYFQNEAQLDKSGLPSDRFFAERPEGSVSTLKIQRTQQEDSAVYLCASSSLPGHLYNEQFFGPGTRLTVL.